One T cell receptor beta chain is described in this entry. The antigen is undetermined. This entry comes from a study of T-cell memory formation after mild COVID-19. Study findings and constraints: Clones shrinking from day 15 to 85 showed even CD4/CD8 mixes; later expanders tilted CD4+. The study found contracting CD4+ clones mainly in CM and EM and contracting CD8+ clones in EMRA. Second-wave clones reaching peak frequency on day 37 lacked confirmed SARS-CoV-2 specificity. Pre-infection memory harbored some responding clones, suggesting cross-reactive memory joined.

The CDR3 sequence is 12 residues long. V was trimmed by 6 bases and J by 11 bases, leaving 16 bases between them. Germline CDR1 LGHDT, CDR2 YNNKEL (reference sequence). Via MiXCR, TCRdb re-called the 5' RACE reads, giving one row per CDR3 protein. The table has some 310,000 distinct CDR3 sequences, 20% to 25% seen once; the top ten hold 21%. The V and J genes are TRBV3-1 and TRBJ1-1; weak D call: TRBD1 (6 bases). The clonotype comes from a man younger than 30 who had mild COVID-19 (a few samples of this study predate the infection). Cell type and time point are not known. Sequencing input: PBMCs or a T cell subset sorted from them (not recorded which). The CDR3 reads CASRSETGCAFF. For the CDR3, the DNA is TGTGCCAGCAGGTCCGAAACAGGGTGCGCTTTCTTT.